Following are 9 T cell receptor beta chains from one sample sequenced in a study of blood T cell repertoires in COVID-19. The data were produced by immunoSEQ multiplex PCR, yet TCRdb's version contains in-frame clones alone and is incomplete. The sample contains around 240,000 clones, roughly 80% of which appear only once. Sequenced material: peripheral blood. The receptors shown here come from a woman aged 50 to 65 with acute or convalescent COVID-19.

This chain connects TRBV21-1 to TRBJ2-7; the D call of TRBD1 is as the table states it, not checked on the DNA. TRBV21-1 is noted as a pseudogene. The CDR3 loop spans 24 amino acids. CDR3 coding DNA: TGTGCCAGCAGCAAAGCGGGACAGAGGGCTTCTACGAGCAGAAGTAGGGAAAGCTTCTACGAGCAGTACTTC. The encoded protein is CASSKAGQRASTSRSRESFYEQYF.

This chain uses TRBV5-6 with TRBJ2-1; 14 nucleotides match TRBD2. Trimming cost V 4 bases and J 6 bases; bases outside gene matches: 6. The length of the CDR3 is 16 residues. The germline V gene has CDR1 SGHDT and CDR2 YYEEEE. The chain's CDR3 is CASSQGTSGSGNEQFF. The DNA of the CDR3 is TGTGCCAGCAGCCAGGGGACTAGCGGGAGTGGCAATGAGCAGTTCTTC.

The V gene is TRBV14, the J gene TRBJ1-2; TRBD1 might be the D (5 bases). The CDR3 runs to 15 residues. In germline, CDR1 is SGHDN, CDR2 FVKESK. Trimming removed 4 bases from V and 4 bases from J, with 16 bases in between. The CDR3 nucleotides read TGTGCCAGCAGCCTTCGCCCCGGGACTACCTATGGCTACACCTTC. Its translation: CASSLRPGTTYGYTF.

The chain combines TRBV12-3 or TRBV12-4 with TRBJ2-1; 8 bases line up with TRBD1. The trim removed 6 bases at V and 7 bases at J, leaving 5 bases unmatched. CDR3 length: 13 residues. CDR3 DNA: TGTGCCAGCAGCAAGGGACAGGAGAATGAGCAGTTCTTC. Translated: CASSKGQENEQFF.

The V and J genes are TRBV19 and TRBJ1-1, with a weak D call TRBD1 (5 bases). V lost 6 bases, J lost 1 base, and 12 bases lay in between. In germline, CDR1 is LNHDA, CDR2 SQIVND (reference sequence). The length of the CDR3 is 14 residues. CDR3 coding DNA: TGTGCCAGTAGCACCGGGGGGGGGAACACTGAAGCTTTCTTT. Translated: CASSTGGGNTEAFF.

This chain connects TRBV6-5 to TRBJ1-1, with D possibly TRBD1 on 5 matching bases. The CDR3 loop spans 14 amino acids. V was clipped by 6 bases and J by 0 bases, with 11 bases between them. The germline gives CDR1 MNHEY, CDR2 SVGAGI. The CDR3 DNA is TGTGCCAGCAGAAGTGAACAGGTGAACACTGAAGCTTTCTTT. Its protein product is CASRSEQVNTEAFF.

The chain employs TRBV30 and TRBJ1-6, with D unclear. Trimming removed 4 bases from V and 4 bases from J, with 8 bases in between. CDR3 length: 13 residues. The germline V gene has CDR1 GTSNPN and CDR2 SVGIG (reference sequence). Here the CDR3 DNA reads TGTGCCTGGATTCCGGAGTATAATTCACCCCTCCACTTT. Translating gives CAWIPEYNSPLHF.

The V gene is TRBV6-2 or TRBV6-3, the J gene TRBJ1-1; D might be TRBD1 (5 bases). V gave up 2 bases and J gave up 1 base, with 8 bases separating them. The germline CDR1 and CDR2 sequences are MNHEY and SVGEGT. This CDR3 has 14 amino acids. This CDR3 is CASSYGAGNTEAFF. CDR3 DNA sequence: TGTGCCAGCAGTTACGGGGCAGGGAACACTGAAGCTTTCTTT.

This clone was seen a single time. The gene calls are TRBV5-1 and TRBJ1-1; 7 nucleotides align to TRBD1. J lost 3 bases, V lost 2 bases, and 4 bases had no gene match. The CDR3 runs 14 residues. Germline V CDR1 and CDR2: SGHRS, YFSETQ. In nucleotides, the CDR3 is TGCGCCAGCAGCTTAGAGGGGGCAGACACTGAAGCTTTCTTT. Translation gives CASSLEGADTEAFF.